This TCR beta chain derives from a study of breast tumors, draining lymph nodes, adjacent tissues. Axillary draining lymph nodes of breast cancer patients supplied the node samples. TCRdb itself ran the multiplex PCR reads through MiXCR, one entry per CDR3 protein. The table has 200,000 to 300,000 distinct CDR3 sequences, over 30% seen once. This clonotype has just a few counts. Its antigen is not known. From germline, CDR1 is SGHVS and CDR2 FNYEAQ. Trimming stripped 1 base from V and 1 base from J, with 7 bases between. CDR3 length: 14 residues. General observations from the study: Tumor T cell lymph node origin was a supported hypothesis, not proven. Most tumor T cells seemingly derive from lymph node, then expand in tumor. Tumor repertoires ranked between lymph nodes and nontumor tissue in diversity, with V and J gene preferences.

The TCR was taken from a female donor with breast cancer. Some clones in this sample may be carry-over from other donors' samples. The sequenced sample consisted of axillary lymph node tissue. The V gene is TRBV7-6, the J gene TRBJ1-1; perhaps TRBD1 as D (5 bases). The CDR3 loop is CASSLGTPNTEAFF. For the CDR3, the DNA is TGTGCCAGCAGCTTAGGGACACCGAACACTGAAGCTTTCTTT.